This TCR beta chain was documented in a study of CD8 T cells in ankylosing spondylitis (dated by TCRdb to about 2017). Regarding the complete study: T cell receptor beta repertoires were profiled in healthy donors and ankylosing spondylitis patients so that disease-linked TCR variants could be found. The whole study cohort included 85 to 120 healthy donors and around 25 ankylosing spondylitis patients. Peripheral blood samples were taken, and synovial fluid was additionally collected from ankylosing spondylitis patients. The research as a whole found: The disease-linked clones had a CD8+ phenotype and were found at relatively low frequencies in peripheral blood. A TCR beta motif made up of several highly homologous amino acid variants appeared to be characteristic of blood from ankylosing spondylitis patients. Significant enrichment of the disease-linked clones was reported in matched synovial fluid samples from ankylosing spondylitis patients. Some motif variants had previously been reported in the synovial fluid and blood of reactive arthritis patients, which suggests shared mechanisms of disease initiation.

The CDR3, from cysteine to phenylalanine, totals 14 residues. Only the CDR3 DNA stays, 42 bases, in frame from base 1. The CDR1 and CDR2 encoded by the germline V gene (reference sequence) are LGHDT and YNNKEL. Trimming at the junction amounts to 6 bases on V and 5 bases on J, and the germline ends lie 14 bases apart. In its sample, this clonotype was seen a few times. It has no known antigen specificity. Base qualities are not provided; no much larger clone lies one nucleotide away. The sequencing machine was an Illumina HiSeq 2500. Quantitative 5'-RACE with molecular barcodes was used to prepare TCR beta libraries. Per the source publication's procedure: A new computational method based on a probabilistic model of VDJ rearrangement was used to identify disease-linked TCR variants. TCRdb reprocessing: public reads trimmed at Q25 with fastp, clones called with MiXCR, in-frame beta chains kept. Merged by CDR3 protein, the rows form single entries marked with the most common genes and DNA. What appears here as the V and J calls and clone size reflects TCRdb's work, not the paper's. The table for this sample lists around 300,000 distinct CDR3 sequences; around a tenth of them were counted only once. Roughly 9% of the sample comes from the top ten.

The sequence joins TRBV3-1 to TRBJ2-1, with the D gene not clear enough to name. This receptor was identified in a female donor with ankylosing spondylitis or in good health (not recorded which). Specimen: blood, either unsorted or a sorted T cell fraction (not recorded which). The DNA sequence follows: TGTGCCAGCAGTAGTTTTAAAACGGACAATGAGCAGTTCTTC. Its translation is CASSSFKTDNEQFF.